This T cell receptor (beta chain) was found in a study of cytomegalovirus exposure and HLA in healthy donors. PCR involved 60 Vbeta and 13 Jbeta primers. Clones were read by immunoSEQ multiplex PCR, and TCRdb kept only the in-frame ones, dropping some. The table records more than 85,000 clones, 78% of them present only once. The sequenced sample was PBMCs. The receptor was isolated from a male donor in good health and CMV-seronegative.

The CDR3: CSAVLVYEQYF. The CDR3 DNA is TGCAGTGCGGTACTAGTTTACGAGCAGTACTTC. This chain connects TRBV20-1 to TRBJ2-7; D may be TRBD2 (5 bases). This CDR3 comprises 11 residues. Germline CDR1 DFQATT, CDR2 SNEGSKA (reference sequence). V was shortened by 6 bases and J by 4 bases, with 10 bases between the two germline ends.